The 11 T cell receptor beta chains reported below all come from one sample, sequenced in a study of identical twins. Using its own MiXCR run on the 5' RACE reads, TCRdb lists one record per CDR3 protein. The data contain 200,000 to 250,000 distinct CDR3 sequences, roughly 13% of them singletons. The same sample was also used in a study of yellow fever vaccine responses in identical twins.

What was sequenced was memory (CD45RO+) T cells sorted from blood. Receptors originate from a woman between 18 and 29 years old in good health.

The chain employs TRBV7-8 and TRBJ2-2, with TRBD1 matching 11 bases. Trimming took 6 bases from V and 3 from J; bases not matched to a gene: 12. Germline V gene lookup returns CDR1 SGHVS and CDR2 FQNEAQ. This CDR3 has 18 amino acids. CDR3 sequence (DNA): TGTGCCAGCAGTAGCTCGTTAGGGACAGGGGGGTACACCGGGGAGCTGTTTTTT. The encoded protein is CASSSSLGTGGYTGELFF.

This clonotype has a count of ten or more. The chain links TRBV9 to TRBJ2-7; D gene ambiguous. Germline CDR1 and CDR2: SGDLS and YYNGEE. CDR3 size: 11 residues. V was trimmed by 3 bases and J by 5 bases, leaving 6 bases between them. The CDR3 spells CASSDPHEQYF. The CDR3 DNA reads TGTGCCAGCAGCGACCCCCACGAGCAGTACTTC.

This clonotype was found many times. The rearrangement joins TRBV4-3 to TRBJ2-2, with unresolved D. CDR1 is LGHNA, CDR2 YSLEER, per germline. The length of the CDR3 is 15 residues. V shed 1 base and J shed 0 bases, with 6 bases lying between them. The CDR3, as DNA: TGCGCCAGCAGCCAAGGTGCGACGAACACCGGGGAGCTGTTTTTT. Translating gives CASSQGATNTGELFF.

This clonotype came up many times. A read error may produce the germline difference seen at one junction end. The chain couples TRBV12-3 or TRBV12-4 to TRBJ1-5; D remains unclear. The CDR3 consists of 14 residues. In nucleotides, the CDR3 is TGTGCCAGCAGCTTAGCCGGAAGCAATCAGCCCCAGCATTTT. Encoded protein: CASSLAGSNQPQHF.

The chain couples TRBV28 to TRBJ2-3; tentatively, D is TRBD1 or TRBD2 (5 bases each). Trimming took 2 bases from V and 2 from J, leaving 11 bases between them. The germline gives CDR1 MDHEN, CDR2 SYDVKM. This CDR3 has 15 residues. Written as DNA, the CDR3 is TGTGCCAGCAGTTTACCGGGACGAACCACAGATACGCAGTATTTT. Translated, it gives CASSLPGRTTDTQYF.

J is TRBJ2-2 and V is TRBV5-5; 9 nucleotides agree with TRBD2. J was trimmed by 3 bases and V by 2 bases; bases with no gene match: 11. The V gene's germline CDR1 is SGHKS and CDR2 YYEKEE (reference sequence). This CDR3 is 18 amino acids long. In nucleotides, the CDR3 is TGTGCCAGCAGCTTAACGTCGCTAGCGGGACTCTACACCGGGGAGCTGTTTTTT. Its translation is CASSLTSLAGLYTGELFF. Variable domain in full (rest from reference TRBV5-5 and TRBJ2-2): DAGVTQSPTHLIKTRGQQVTLRCSPISGHKSVSWYQQVLGQGPQFIFQYYEKEERGRGNFPDRFSARQFPNYSSELNVNALLLGDSALYLCASSLTSLAGLYTGELFFGEGSRLTVL.

This clonotype was counted at least ten times. The chain employs TRBV7-2 and TRBJ2-7; D gene uncertain. The germline CDR1 and CDR2 sequences are SGHTA and FQGNSA. Between the trimmed V and J ends, which lost 1 base and 6 bases, there was a span of 10 bases. This CDR3 has 13 residues. The chain's CDR3 is CASSLEYTLEQYF. CDR3 sequence (DNA): TGTGCCAGCAGCTTAGAGTACACCCTCGAGCAGTACTTC.

This clonotype was counted between two and nine times. CDR3 in amino acids: CASSGSTSGSWQFF. The DNA of the CDR3 is TGTGCCAGTAGTGGTTCGACTAGCGGGAGTTGGCAGTTCTTC. The chain is built from TRBV19 and TRBJ2-1, with TRBD2 matching 12 bases. The CDR3 consists of 14 residues. Germline loops: CDR1 LNHDA, CDR2 SQIVND (reference sequence). J was trimmed by 12 bases and V by 5 bases; bases with no gene match: 8.

The V and J genes are TRBV24-1 and TRBJ2-6; D not resolved. Germline CDR1 is KGHDR and CDR2 is SFDVKD. V lost 4 bases and J 2 bases, leaving 2 bases between the germline ends. The CDR3 has 13 residues. CDR3 sequence reads: CATSEAGANVLTF. The CDR3 DNA is TGTGCCACCAGTGAAGCTGGGGCCAACGTCCTGACTTTC.

CDR3 residues: CASSHPNTEAFF. CDR3 in DNA: TGTGCCAGCTCACACCCGAACACTGAAGCTTTCTTT. J is TRBJ1-1 and V is TRBV18, with D unclear. Trimming cost V 4 bases and J 1 base, with 4 bases left between them. CDR1 is KGHSH, CDR2 LQKENI, per germline. CDR3 size: 12 residues.

The chain joins TRBV11-2 to TRBJ2-1; D is uncertain. V was clipped by 0 bases and J by 8 bases, with 14 bases between them. The CDR3 sequence is 15 residues long. In germline, CDR1 is SGHAT, CDR2 FQNNGV. Here the CDR3 reads CASSLDGLPGDEQFF. The CDR3 nucleotides are TGTGCCAGCAGCTTAGACGGCCTTCCAGGCGATGAGCAGTTCTTC.